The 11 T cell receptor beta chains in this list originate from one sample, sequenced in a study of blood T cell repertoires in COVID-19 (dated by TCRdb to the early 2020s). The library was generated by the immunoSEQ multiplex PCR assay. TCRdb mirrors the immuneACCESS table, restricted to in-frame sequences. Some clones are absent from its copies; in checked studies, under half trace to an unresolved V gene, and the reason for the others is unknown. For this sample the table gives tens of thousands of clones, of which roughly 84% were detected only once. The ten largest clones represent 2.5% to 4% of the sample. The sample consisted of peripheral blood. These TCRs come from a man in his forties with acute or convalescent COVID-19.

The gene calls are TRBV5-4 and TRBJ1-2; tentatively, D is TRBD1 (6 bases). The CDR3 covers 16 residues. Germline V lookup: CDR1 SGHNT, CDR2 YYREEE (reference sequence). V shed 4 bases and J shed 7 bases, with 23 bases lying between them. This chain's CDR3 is CASSPIVGGQYGGYTF. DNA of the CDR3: TGTGCCAGCAGCCCCATAGTGGGGGGGCAATATGGTGGCTACACCTTC.

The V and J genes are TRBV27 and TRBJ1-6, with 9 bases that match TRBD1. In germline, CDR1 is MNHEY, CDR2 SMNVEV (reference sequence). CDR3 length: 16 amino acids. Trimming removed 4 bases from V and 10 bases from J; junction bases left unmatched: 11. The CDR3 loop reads CASSSKWTGAWSPLHF. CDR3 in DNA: TGTGCCAGCAGTTCTAAATGGACAGGGGCTTGGTCACCCCTCCACTTT.

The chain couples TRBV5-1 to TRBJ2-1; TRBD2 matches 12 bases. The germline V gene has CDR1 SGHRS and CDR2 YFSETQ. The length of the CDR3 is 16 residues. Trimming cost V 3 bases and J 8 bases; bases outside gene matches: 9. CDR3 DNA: TGCGCCAGCAGCTCCCTAGCGGGAGGGAATCTCGATGAGCAGTTCTTC. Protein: CASSSLAGGNLDEQFF.

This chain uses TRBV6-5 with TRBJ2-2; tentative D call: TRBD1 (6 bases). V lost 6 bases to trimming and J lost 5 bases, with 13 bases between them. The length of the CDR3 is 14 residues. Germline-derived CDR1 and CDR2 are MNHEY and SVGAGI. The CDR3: CASRGGQTTGELFF. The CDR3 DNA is TGTGCCAGCAGAGGCGGACAGACAACCGGGGAGCTGTTTTTT.

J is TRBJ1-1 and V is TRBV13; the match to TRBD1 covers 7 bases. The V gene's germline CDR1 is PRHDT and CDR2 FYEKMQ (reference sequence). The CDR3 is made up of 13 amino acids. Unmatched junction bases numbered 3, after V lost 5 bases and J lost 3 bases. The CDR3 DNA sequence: TGTGCCAGCAGCACCGACAGGGACACTGAAGCTTTCTTT. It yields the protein CASSTDRDTEAFF.

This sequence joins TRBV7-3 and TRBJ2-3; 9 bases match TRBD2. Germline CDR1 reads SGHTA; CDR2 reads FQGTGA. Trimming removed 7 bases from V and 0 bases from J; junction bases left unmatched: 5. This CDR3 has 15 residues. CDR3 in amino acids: CASTTSGLSTDTQYF. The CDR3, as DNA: TGTGCCAGCACTACTAGCGGGTTAAGCACAGATACGCAGTATTTT.

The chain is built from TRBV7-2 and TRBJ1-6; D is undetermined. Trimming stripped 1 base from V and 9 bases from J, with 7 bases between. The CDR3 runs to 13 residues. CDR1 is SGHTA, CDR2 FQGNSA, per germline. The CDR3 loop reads CASSLGRASPLHF. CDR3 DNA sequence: TGTGCCAGCAGCTTAGGGCGGGCTTCACCCCTCCACTTT.

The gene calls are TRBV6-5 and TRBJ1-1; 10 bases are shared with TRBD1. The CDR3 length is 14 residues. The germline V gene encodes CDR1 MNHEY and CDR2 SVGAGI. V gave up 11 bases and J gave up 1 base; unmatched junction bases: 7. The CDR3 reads CACRWTGGNTEAFF. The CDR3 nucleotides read TGTGCCTGCCGATGGACAGGGGGGAACACTGAAGCTTTCTTT.

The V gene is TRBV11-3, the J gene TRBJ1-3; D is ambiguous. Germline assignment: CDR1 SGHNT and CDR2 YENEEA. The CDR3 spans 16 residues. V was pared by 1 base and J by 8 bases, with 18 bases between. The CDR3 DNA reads TGTGCCAGCAGCTTAGGTGCGAATCCCGCCCAAGACACCATATATTTT. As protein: CASSLGANPAQDTIYF.

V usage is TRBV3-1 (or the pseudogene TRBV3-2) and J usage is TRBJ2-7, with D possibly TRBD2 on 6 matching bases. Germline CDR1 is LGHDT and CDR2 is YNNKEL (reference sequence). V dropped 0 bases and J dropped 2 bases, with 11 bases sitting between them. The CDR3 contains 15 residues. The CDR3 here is CASSQETGLPYEQYF. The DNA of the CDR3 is TGTGCCAGCAGCCAAGAAACGGGACTTCCCTACGAGCAGTACTTC.

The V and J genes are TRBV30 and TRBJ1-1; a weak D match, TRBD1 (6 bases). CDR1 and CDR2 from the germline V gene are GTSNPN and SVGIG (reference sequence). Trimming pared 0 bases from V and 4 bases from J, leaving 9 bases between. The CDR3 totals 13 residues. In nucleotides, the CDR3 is TGTGCCTGGAGTGTAGCAGGGGCCACTGAAGCTTTCTTT. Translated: CAWSVAGATEAFF.